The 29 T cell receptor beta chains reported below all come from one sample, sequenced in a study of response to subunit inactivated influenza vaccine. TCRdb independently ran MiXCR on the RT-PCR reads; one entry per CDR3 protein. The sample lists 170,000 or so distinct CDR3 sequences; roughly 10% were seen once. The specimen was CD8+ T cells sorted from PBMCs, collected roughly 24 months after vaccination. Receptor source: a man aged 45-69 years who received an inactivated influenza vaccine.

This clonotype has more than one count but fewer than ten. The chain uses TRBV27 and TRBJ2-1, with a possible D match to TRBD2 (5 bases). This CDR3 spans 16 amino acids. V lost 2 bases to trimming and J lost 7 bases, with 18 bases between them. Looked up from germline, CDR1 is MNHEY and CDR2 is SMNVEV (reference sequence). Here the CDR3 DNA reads TGTGCCAGCAGTTTACTTGTGACCCCAAGCGGTAATGAGCAGTTCTTC. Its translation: CASSLLVTPSGNEQFF.

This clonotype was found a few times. The CDR3 DNA sequence: TGTGCCAGCAGCTTAGATACGCAGTATTTT. Protein sequence: CASSLDTQYF. V usage is TRBV7-9 and J usage is TRBJ2-3; D gene unclear. Germline V gene sequence: CDR1 SEHNR, CDR2 FQNEAQ (reference sequence). The V end was cut by 1 base, the J end by 7 bases, with 0 bases between. This CDR3 region has 10 residues. The variable domain in full, with the rest retrieved from reference TRBV7-9 and TRBJ2-3, is DTGVSQNPRHKITKRGQNVTFRCDPISEHNRLYWYRQTLGQGPEFLTYFQNEAQLEKSRLLSDRFSAERPKGSFSTLEIQRTEQGDSAMYLCASSLDTQYFGPGTRLTVL.

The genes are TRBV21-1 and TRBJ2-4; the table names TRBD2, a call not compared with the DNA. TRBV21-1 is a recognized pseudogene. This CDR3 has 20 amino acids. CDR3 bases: TGTGCCAGCAGTACTACAGGGCGGCTAGCCCCGTTTGTAGCCAAAAACATTCAGTACTTC. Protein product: CASSTTGRLAPFVAKNIQYF.

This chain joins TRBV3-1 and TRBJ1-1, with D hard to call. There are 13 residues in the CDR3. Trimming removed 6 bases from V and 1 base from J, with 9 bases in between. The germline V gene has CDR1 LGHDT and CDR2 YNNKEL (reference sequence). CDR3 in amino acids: CASRPTENTEAFF. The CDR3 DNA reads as TGTGCCAGCAGGCCCACAGAGAACACTGAAGCTTTCTTT. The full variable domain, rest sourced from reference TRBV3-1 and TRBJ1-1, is DTAVSQTPKYLVTQMGNDKSIKCEQNLGHDTMYWYKQDSKKFLKIMFSYNNKELIINETVPNRFSPKSPDKAHLNLHINSLELGDSAVYFCASRPTENTEAFFGQGTRLTVV.

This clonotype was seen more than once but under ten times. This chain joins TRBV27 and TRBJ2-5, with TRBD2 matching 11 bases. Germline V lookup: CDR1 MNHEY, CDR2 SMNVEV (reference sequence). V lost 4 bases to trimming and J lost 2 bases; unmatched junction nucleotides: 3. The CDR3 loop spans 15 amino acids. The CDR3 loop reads CASSYGTSGQETQYF. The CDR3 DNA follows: TGTGCCAGCAGTTACGGGACTAGCGGACAAGAGACCCAGTACTTC.

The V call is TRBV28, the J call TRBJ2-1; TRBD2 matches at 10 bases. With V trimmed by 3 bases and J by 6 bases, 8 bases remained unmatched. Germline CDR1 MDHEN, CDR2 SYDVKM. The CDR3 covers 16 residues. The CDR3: CASSFDTSGETNEQFF. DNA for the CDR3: TGTGCCAGCAGTTTCGATACTAGCGGGGAGACCAATGAGCAGTTCTTC.

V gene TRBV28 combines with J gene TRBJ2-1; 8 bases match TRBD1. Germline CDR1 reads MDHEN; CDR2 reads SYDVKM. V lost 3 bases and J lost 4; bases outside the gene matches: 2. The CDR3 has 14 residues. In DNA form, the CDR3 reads TGTGCCAGCAGTTTGGGACAGGTTTACAATGAGCAGTTCTTC. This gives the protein CASSLGQVYNEQFF.

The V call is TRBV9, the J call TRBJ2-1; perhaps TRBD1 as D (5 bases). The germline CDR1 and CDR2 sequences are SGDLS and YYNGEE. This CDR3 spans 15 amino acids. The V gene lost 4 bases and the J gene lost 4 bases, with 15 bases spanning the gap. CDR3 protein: CASSPGKGTYNEQFF. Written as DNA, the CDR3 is TGTGCCAGCAGCCCAGGGAAGGGAACATACAATGAGCAGTTCTTC.

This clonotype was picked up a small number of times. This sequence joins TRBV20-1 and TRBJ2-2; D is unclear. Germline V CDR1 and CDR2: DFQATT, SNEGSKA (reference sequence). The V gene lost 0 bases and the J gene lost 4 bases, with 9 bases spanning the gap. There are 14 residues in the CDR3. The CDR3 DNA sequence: TGCAGTGCTAGAGATTATTCGATCACCGGGGAGCTGTTTTTT. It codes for CSARDYSITGELFF.

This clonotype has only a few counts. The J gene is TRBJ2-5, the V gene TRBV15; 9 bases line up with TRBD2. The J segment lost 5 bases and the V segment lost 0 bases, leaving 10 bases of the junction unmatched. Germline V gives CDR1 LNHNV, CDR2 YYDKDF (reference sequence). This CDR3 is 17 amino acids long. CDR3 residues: CATSRDLLSSGTETQYF. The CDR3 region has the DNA TGTGCCACCAGCAGAGATCTCTTGTCTAGCGGGACCGAGACCCAGTACTTC.

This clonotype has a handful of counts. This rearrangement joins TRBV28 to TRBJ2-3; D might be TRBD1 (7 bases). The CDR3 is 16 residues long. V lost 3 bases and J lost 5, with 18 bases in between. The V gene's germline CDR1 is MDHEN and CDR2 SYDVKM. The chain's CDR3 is CASSLEGALPRDTQYF. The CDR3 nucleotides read TGTGCCAGCAGTTTGGAGGGGGCGCTTCCTAGAGATACGCAGTATTTT.

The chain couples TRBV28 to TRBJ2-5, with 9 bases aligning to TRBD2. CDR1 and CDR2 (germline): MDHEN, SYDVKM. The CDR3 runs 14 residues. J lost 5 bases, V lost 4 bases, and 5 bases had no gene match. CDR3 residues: CASSSRGGGETQYF. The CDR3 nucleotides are TGTGCCAGCAGTTCGCGGGGGGGCGGGGAGACCCAGTACTTC.

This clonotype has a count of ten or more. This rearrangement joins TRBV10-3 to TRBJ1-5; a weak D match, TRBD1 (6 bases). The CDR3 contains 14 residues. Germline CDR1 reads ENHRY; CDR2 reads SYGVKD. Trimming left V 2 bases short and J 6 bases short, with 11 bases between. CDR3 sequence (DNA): TGTGCCATCAGTGAGGCTGGGGGCCGTCAGCCCCAGCATTTT. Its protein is CAISEAGGRQPQHF.

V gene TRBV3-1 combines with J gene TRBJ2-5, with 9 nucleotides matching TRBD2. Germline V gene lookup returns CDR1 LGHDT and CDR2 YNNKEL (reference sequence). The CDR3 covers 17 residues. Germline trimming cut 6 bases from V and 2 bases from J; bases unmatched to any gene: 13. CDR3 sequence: CASRRNVLAGKQETQYF. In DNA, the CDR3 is TGTGCCAGCAGACGCAATGTTCTAGCGGGGAAACAAGAGACCCAGTACTTC.

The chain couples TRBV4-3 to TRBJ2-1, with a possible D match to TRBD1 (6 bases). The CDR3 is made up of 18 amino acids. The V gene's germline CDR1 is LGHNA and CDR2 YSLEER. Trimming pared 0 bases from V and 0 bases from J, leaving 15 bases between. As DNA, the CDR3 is TGCGCCAGCAGCCAAGATGGGGGCAGCCCGAGCTCCTACAATGAGCAGTTCTTC. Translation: CASSQDGGSPSSYNEQFF.

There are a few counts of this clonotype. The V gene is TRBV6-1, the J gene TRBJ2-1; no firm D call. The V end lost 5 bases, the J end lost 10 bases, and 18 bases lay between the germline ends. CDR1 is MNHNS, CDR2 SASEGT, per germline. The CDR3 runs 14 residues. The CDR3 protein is CASSTHSMGGEQFF. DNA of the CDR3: TGTGCCAGCAGTACCCACTCGATGGGCGGCGAGCAGTTCTTC.

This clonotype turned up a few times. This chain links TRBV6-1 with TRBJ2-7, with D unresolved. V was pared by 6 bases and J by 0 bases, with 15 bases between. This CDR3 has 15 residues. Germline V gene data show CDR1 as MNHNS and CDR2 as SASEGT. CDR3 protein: CASSPFAGDSYEQYF. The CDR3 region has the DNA TGTGCCAGCAGCCCCTTTGCAGGAGACTCCTACGAGCAGTACTTC.

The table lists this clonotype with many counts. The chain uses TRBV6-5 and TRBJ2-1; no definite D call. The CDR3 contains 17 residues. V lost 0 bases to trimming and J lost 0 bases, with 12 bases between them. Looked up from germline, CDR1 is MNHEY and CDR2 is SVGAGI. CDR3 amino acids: CASSYSGSPGSYNEQFF. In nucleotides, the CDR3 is TGTGCCAGCAGTTACTCGGGATCCCCCGGCTCCTACAATGAGCAGTTCTTC.

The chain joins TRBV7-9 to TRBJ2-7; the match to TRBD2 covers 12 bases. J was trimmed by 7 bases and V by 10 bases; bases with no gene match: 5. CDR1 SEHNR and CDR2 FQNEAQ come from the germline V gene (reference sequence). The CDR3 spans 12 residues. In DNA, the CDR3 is TGTGCCACCGGACTAGCGGGATGGGAGCAGTACTTC. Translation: CATGLAGWEQYF.

CDR3 sequence (DNA): TGTGCCAGCAGTAAACTGGGCGTGGCTAGCGCCTCCTACGAGCAGTACTTC. Translated, it gives CASSKLGVASASYEQYF. The V call is TRBV27, the J call TRBJ2-7; possible D gene TRBD2, 6 bases. Germline CDR1 is MNHEY and CDR2 is SMNVEV (reference sequence). Trimming pared 5 bases from V and 0 bases from J, leaving 20 bases between. The length of the CDR3 is 17 residues.

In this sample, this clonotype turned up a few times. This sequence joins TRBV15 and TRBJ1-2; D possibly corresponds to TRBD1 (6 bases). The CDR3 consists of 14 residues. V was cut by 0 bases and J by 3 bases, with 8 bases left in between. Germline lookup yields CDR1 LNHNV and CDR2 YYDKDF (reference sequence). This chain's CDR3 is CATSREAGDYGYTF. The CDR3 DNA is TGTGCCACCAGCAGAGAAGCAGGGGACTATGGCTACACCTTC. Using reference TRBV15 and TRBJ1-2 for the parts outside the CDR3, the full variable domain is DAMVIQNPRYQVTQFGKPVTLSCSQTLNHNVMYWYQQKSSQAPKLLFHYYDKDFNNEADTPDNFQSRRPNTSFCFLDIRSPGLGDTAMYLCATSREAGDYGYTFGSGTRLTVV.

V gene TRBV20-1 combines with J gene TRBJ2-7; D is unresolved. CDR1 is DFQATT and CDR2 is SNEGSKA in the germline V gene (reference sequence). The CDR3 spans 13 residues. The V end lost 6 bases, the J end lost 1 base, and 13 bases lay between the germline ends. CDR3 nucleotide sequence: TGCAGTGCACAGCTCATTACTTCCTACGAGCAGTACTTC. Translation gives CSAQLITSYEQYF.

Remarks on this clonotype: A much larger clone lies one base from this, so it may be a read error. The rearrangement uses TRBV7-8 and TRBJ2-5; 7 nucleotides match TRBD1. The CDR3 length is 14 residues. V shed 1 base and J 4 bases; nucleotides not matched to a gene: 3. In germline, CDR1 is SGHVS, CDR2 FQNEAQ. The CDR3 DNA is TGTGCCAGCAGCTTAGGGAAGGGGGCAGAGACCCAGTACTTC. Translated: CASSLGKGAETQYF.

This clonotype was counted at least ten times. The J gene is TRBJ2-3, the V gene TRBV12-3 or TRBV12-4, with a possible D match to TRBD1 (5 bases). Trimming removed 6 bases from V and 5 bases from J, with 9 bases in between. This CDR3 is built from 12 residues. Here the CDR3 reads CASRGRGDTQYF. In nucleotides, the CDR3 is TGTGCCAGCAGGGGGCGAGGAGATACGCAGTATTTT.

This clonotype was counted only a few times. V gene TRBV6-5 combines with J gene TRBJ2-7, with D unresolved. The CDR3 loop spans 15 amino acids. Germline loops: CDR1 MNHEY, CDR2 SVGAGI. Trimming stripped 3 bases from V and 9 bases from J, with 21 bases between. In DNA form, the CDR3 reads TGTGCCAGCAGTTATAGACCGGGCTCAGGAGTAGGGCAGTACTTC. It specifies CASSYRPGSGVGQYF.

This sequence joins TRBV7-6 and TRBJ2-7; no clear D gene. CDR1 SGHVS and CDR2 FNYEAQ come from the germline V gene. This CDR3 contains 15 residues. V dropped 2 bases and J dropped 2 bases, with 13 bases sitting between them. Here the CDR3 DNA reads TGTGCCAGCAGCTTATCCCCCACGACGACCTACGAGCAGTACTTC. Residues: CASSLSPTTTYEQYF.

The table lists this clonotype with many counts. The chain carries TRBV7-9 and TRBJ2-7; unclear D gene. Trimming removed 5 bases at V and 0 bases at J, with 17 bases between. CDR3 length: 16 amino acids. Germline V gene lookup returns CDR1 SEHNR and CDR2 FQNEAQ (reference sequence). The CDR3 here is CASSHPRTESSYEQYF. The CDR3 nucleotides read TGTGCCAGCAGCCACCCCCGGACGGAAAGCTCCTACGAGCAGTACTTC.

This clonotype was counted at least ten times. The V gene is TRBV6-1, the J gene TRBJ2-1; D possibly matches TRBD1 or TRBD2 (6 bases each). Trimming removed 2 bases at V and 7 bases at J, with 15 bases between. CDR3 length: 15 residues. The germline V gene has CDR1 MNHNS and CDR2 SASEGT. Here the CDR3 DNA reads TGTGCCAGCAGTGAAAGGGGGGCCGCGGGAAATGAGCAGTTCTTC. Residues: CASSERGAAGNEQFF.

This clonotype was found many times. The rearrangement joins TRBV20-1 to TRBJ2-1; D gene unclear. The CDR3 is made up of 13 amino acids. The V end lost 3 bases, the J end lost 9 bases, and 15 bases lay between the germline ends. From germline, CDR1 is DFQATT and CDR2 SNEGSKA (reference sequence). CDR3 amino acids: CSARASGYGEQFF. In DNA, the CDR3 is TGCAGTGCTAGGGCATCCGGGTACGGTGAGCAGTTCTTC.